This T cell receptor (beta chain) was obtained from a study of cytotoxic CD8 clonotypes in ibrutinib-treated CLL. Overall study context: Researchers reported about a dozen relapsed/refractory and some 14 treatment-naive patients, roughly 17 of them IGHV unmutated.

Cryopreserved PBMCs supplied roughly 1.8 micrograms of genomic DNA for TCR beta libraries. TCRdb keeps only in-frame clones here, not all; method: immunoSEQ multiplex PCR. The sample has hundreds of thousands of clones; around 70% are singletons. Germline V gene data show CDR1 as SQVTM and CDR2 as ANQGSEA. Trimming removed 5 bases from V and 10 bases from J; junction bases left unmatched: 8. The CDR3 has 13 amino acids. The chain combines TRBV29-1 with TRBJ2-1; 10 bases align to TRBD2. The clonotype was recovered from a human donor with chronic lymphocytic leukemia. Sequenced here: PBMCs, sampled after 24 months of ibrutinib treatment. In DNA, the CDR3 is TGCAGCGTTTCGGTAGCGGGAGGCTCGGAGCAGTTCTTC. Its protein product is CSVSVAGGSEQFF.